This T cell receptor (beta chain) was sequenced for a study of OX40 agonist ivuxolimab in advanced cancers. Looking at the study overall: Dose-escalation patients were diagnosed with hepatocellular carcinoma, melanoma, renal cell cancer or head and neck cancer. With a range of 23 to 79, age averaged about 59 years, and roughly 80% were male. General study points: Average numbers of expanded clones were greater in CD8+ T cells than in CD4+.

V trimming: 0 bases; J trimming: 5 bases; junction bases outside the gene matches: 4. CDR1 is SGDLS and CDR2 is YYNGEE in the germline V gene. The CDR3 runs 15 residues. To note about this clone: The antigen is unknown.

Some clones are missing from TCRdb's copy, which holds only in-frame ones; the method was immunoSEQ multiplex PCR. The sample carries approximately 60,000 clones, about 89% recorded once. The sample here was CD4+ or CD8+ T cells sorted from blood, taken in a trial of the OX40 agonist ivuxolimab. The TCR sequence derives from an adult with an advanced solid tumor such as melanoma, head and neck, liver or kidney cancer. The rearrangement joins TRBV9 to TRBJ2-5; 10 nucleotides match TRBD2. CDR3 coding DNA: TGTGCCAGCAGCGTAGGTCTAGCGGGAGTTGAGACCCAGTACTTC. Protein product: CASSVGLAGVETQYF.